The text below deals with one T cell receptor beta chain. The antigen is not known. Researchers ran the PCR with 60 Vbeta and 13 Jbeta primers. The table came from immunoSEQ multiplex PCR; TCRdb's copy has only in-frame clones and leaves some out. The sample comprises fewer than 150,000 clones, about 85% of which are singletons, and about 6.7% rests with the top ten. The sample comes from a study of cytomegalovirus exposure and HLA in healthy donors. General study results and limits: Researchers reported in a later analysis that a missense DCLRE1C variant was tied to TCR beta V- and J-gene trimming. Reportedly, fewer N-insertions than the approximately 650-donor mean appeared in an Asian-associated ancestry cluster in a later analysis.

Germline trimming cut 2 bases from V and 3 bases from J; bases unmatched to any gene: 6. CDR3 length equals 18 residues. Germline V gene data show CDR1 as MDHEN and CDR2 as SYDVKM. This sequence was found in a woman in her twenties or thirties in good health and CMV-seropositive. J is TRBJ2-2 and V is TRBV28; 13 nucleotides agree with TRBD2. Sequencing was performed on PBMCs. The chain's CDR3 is CASSLPLGLAGDTGELFF. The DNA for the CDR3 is TGTGCCAGCAGTTTACCCCTCGGACTAGCGGGAGACACCGGGGAGCTGTTTTTT.